The source of this T cell receptor (beta chain) is a study of blood T cells in healthy people across ages. V was clipped by 7 bases and J by 0 bases, with 19 bases between them. This CDR3 spans 15 amino acids. CDR1 is SQVTM, CDR2 ANQGSEA, per germline. The authors ran a second PCR of roughly 6 to 12 cycles using a sample-barcoded 5' primer and a J-beta primer mix. TCRdb analysed the 5' RACE reads with MiXCR anew, one entry per CDR3 protein. Among 1,800,000 or so distinct CDR3 sequences listed, more than 35% were seen once. This chain connects TRBV29-1 to TRBJ2-7; D may be TRBD1 or TRBD2 (6 bases each). The sequenced material came from blood. The sequence was collected from a human donor in good health. The CDR3 DNA follows: TGCAGCGCTAAAGGGGGGATCGAAAGCTCCTACGAGCAGTACTTC. It encodes CSAKGGIESSYEQYF.